This T cell receptor (beta chain) was sequenced in a study of human T cells and chemical hapten exposure. This CDR3 is 12 amino acids long. In germline, CDR1 is MDHEN, CDR2 SYDVKM. The V gene lost 2 bases and the J gene lost 8 bases, with 6 bases spanning the gap. Findings and limits, study-wide: Expanded TCRs made up significantly more big CDR3 similarity clusters than controls did. Every donor had alopecia, and their immune response may therefore differ from healthy people's.

About this clonotype: The antigen remains undetermined.

Time point here: patch test 2, 6 weeks after DPC sensitization. Sample treatment: therapeutic diphenylcyclopropenone sensitization with weekly scalp DPC. The library tagged individual cDNA molecules with unique molecular identifiers. TCRdb reprocessed the RACE reads via MiXCR and lists one record per CDR3 protein. The sample includes tens of thousands of distinct CDR3 sequences, around 9.3% of them seen just once. The sequence was collected from a woman between 50 and 59 years old with alopecia areata. Some clones in this sample may be carry-over from other donors' samples. The chain joins TRBV28 to TRBJ1-4; D gene unclear. The material was whole blood, obtained in connection with sensitization to the hapten diphenylcyclopropenone (DPC). CDR3 coding DNA: TGTGCCAGCAGTTTACGAGACGAAAAACTGTTTTTT. This translates into CASSLRDEKLFF.